This entry describes one T cell receptor beta chain. The data belong to a study of blood T cell repertoires in COVID-19. In the study overall: Acute and convalescent COVID-19 samples came from the United States, Italy and Spain. PBMCs, B-cell-depleted T cells, or T cells provided the cDNA or gDNA that made up the material.

V dropped 0 bases and J dropped 5 bases, with 10 bases sitting between them. Germline assignment: CDR1 MNHNY and CDR2 SVGAGI (reference sequence). The CDR3 spans 14 residues. In the source study's methods: Amplifying reference gene primers gave estimates of nucleated cell counts. Some clones are missing from TCRdb's copy, which holds only in-frame ones; the method was immunoSEQ multiplex PCR. The DNA gave D and trimming, while V, J and clone size come from that table. The sample carries 60,000 or so clones, about nine tenths recorded once. The receptor's source is a human donor with active COVID-19. The donor label of this sample is uncertain. What was sequenced was peripheral blood. This chain uses TRBV6-6 with TRBJ2-5; D might be TRBD2 (6 bases). The CDR3 protein is CASSYSPGRETQYF. CDR3 bases: TGTGCCAGCAGTTACTCGCCAGGGAGGGAGACCCAGTACTTC.